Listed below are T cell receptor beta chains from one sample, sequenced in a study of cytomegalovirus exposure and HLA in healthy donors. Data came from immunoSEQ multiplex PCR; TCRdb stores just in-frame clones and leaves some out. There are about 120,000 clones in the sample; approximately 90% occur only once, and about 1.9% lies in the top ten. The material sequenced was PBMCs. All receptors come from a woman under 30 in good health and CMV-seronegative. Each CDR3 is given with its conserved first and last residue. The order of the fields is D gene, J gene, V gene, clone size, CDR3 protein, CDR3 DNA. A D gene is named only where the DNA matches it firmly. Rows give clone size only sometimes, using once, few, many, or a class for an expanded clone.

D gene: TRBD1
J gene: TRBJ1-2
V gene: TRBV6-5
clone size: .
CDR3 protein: CASSWDRDYGYTF
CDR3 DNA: TGTGCCAGCAGCTGGGACAGGGACTATGGCTACACCTTC

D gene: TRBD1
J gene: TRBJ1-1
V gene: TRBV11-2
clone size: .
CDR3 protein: CASSLGDRAYTEAFF
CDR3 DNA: TGTGCCAGCAGCTTAGGAGACAGGGCTTACACTGAAGCTTTCTTT

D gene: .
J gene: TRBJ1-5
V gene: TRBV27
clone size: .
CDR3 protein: CASSLYSSSNQPQHF
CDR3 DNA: TGTGCCAGCAGCCTCTATAGCAGCAGCAATCAGCCCCAGCATTTT

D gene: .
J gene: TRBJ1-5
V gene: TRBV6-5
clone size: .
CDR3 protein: CASSLTGNNQPQHF
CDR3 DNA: TGTGCCAGCAGCCTAACAGGCAACAATCAGCCCCAGCATTTT

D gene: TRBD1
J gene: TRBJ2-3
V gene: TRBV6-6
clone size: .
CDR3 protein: CASVRGDRATQYF
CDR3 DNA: TGTGCCAGCGTGCGCGGGGACAGGGCGACGCAGTATTTT

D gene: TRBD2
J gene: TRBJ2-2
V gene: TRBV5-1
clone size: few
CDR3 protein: CASSLVGGTNTGELFF
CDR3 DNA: TGCGCCAGCAGCTTGGTCGGGGGGACCAACACCGGGGAGCTGTTTTTT

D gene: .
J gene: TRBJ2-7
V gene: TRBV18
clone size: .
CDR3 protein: CASSPRGRDEQYF
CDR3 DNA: TGTGCCAGCTCACCACGCGGCAGGGACGAGCAGTACTTC

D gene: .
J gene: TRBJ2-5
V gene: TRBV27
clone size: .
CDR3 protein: CASSTSGETQYF
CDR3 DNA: TGTGCCAGCAGTACCTCAGGAGAGACCCAGTACTTC

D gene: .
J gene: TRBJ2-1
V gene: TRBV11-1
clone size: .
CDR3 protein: CASSLFASSYNEQFF
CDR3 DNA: TGTGCCAGCAGCTTATTTGCTAGTTCCTACAATGAGCAGTTCTTC

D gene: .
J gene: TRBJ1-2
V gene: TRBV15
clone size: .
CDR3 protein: CATSRVGAEYGYTF
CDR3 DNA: TGTGCCACCAGCAGAGTGGGGGCTGAGTATGGCTACACCTTC

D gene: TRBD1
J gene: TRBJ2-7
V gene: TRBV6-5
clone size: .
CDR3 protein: CASRTGSTYEQYF
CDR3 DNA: TGTGCCAGCAGGACAGGGTCTACCTACGAGCAGTACTTC

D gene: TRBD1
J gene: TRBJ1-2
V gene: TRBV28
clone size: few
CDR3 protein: CASSWRQGAYGYTF
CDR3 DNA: TGTGCCAGCAGTTGGAGACAGGGGGCTTATGGCTACACCTTC

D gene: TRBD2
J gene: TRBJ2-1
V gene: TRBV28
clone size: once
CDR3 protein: CASSVSGASSYNEQFF
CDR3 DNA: TGTGCCAGCAGTGTTAGCGGGGCGAGCTCCTACAATGAGCAGTTCTTC

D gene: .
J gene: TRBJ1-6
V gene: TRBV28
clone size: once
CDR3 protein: CASSWGGSSYNSPLHF
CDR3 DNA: TGTGCCAGCAGTTGGGGGGGTTCCTCCTATAATTCACCCCTCCACTTT

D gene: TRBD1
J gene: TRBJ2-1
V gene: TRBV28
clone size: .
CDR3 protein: CASSYYSGTGMQFF
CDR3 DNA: TGTGCCAGCAGTTACTACTCCGGGACAGGGATGCAGTTCTTC

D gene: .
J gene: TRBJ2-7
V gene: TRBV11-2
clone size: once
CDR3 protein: CASTPDYQTYEQYF
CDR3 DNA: TGTGCCAGCACCCCGGACTACCAAACCTACGAGCAGTACTTC

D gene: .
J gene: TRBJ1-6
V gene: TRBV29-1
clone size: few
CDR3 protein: CSVGGAANSPLHF
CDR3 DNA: TGCAGCGTTGGCGGGGCTGCCAATTCACCCCTCCACTTT

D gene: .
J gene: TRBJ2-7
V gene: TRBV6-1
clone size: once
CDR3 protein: CASSVGDSYEQYF
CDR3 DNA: TGTGCCAGCAGTGTCGGGGACTCCTACGAGCAGTACTTC

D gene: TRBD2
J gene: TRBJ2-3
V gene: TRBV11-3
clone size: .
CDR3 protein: CASSLEGGLAGAKTDTQYF
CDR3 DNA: TGTGCCAGCAGCTTAGAAGGGGGACTAGCGGGAGCTAAGACAGATACGCAGTATTTT

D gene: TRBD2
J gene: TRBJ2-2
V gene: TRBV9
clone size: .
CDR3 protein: CASSVSGRGTGELFF
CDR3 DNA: TGTGCCAGCAGCGTAAGCGGGAGGGGGACCGGGGAGCTGTTTTTT

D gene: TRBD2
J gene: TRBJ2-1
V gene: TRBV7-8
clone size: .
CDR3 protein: CASSTRDETSVTDEQFF
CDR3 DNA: TGTGCCAGCAGCACGCGAGATGAGACTAGCGTTACCGATGAGCAGTTCTTC

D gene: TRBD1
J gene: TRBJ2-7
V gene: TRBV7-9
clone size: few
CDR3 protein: CASGLGQGAFDEQYF
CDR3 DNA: TGTGCCAGCGGATTAGGACAGGGGGCTTTCGACGAGCAGTACTTC

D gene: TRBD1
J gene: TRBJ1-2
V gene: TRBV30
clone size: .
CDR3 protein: CAWSVPGTGEGGYTF
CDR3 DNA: TGTGCCTGGAGTGTCCCCGGGACAGGGGAGGGCGGCTACACCTTC

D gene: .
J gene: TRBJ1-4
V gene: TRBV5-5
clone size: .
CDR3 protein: CASSWSNEKLFF
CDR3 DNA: TGTGCCAGCAGCTGGAGTAATGAAAAACTGTTTTTT

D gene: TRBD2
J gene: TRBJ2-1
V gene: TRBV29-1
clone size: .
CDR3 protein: CSVAILAGGHEQFF
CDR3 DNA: TGCAGCGTTGCCATACTAGCGGGCGGGCATGAGCAGTTCTTC

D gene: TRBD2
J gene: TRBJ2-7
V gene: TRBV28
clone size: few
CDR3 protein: CASNLAGGPSEQYF
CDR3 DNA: TGTGCCAGCAATTTAGCGGGAGGGCCGTCCGAGCAGTACTTC